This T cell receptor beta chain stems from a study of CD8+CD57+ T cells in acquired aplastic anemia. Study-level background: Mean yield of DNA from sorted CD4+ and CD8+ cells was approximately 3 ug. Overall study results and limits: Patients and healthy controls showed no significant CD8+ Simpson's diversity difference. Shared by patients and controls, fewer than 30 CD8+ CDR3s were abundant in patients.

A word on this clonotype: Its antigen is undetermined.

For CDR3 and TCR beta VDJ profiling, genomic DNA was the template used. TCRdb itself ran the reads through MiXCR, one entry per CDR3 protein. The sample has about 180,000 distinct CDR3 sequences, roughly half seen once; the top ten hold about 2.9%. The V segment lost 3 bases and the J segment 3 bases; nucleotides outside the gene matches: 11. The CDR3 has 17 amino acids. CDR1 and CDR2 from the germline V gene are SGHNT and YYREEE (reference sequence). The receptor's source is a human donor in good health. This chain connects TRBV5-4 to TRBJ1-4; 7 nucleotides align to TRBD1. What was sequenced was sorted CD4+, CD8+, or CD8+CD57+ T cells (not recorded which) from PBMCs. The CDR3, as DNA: TGTGCCAGCAGCTCAGGAAGGGGGCATTTGGCTAATGAAAAACTGTTTTTT. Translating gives CASSSGRGHLANEKLFF.